A selection of T cell receptor beta chains follows, all from one sample in a study of T cell changes during pregnancy in multiple sclerosis. Using immunoSEQ multiplex PCR, the repertoire was profiled, and TCRdb retains in-frame clones only, with some absent. Counted here are about 60,000 clones, more than 85% occurring once; the ten biggest clones make up over 0.8%. This material consisted of peripheral blood, taken in the first trimester of pregnancy. The receptors were gathered from a female donor with multiple sclerosis, enrolled in a pregnancy study. Both conserved end residues are part of each CDR3. The D gene is left open where the match is weak. Where a row states a size, it is once, few, many or the class of an expanded clone; other rows omit it.

cdr3_aa	cdr3_nt	v_call	j_call	d_call	clone_size
CASSRTGEGEKLFF	TGTGCCAGCAGCCGGACAGGGGAAGGGGAAAAACTGTTTTTT	TRBV5-4	TRBJ1-4	TRBD1	NA
CASSDRELAKNIQYF	TGTGCCAGCTCGGACAGGGAGCTAGCCAAAAACATTCAGTACTTC	TRBV4-2	TRBJ2-4	TRBD1	NA
CASSPDRANTEAFF	TGTGCCAGCAGCCCCGACAGGGCGAACACTGAAGCTTTCTTT	TRBV27	TRBJ1-1	TRBD1	NA
CASMGGSRMNTEAFF	TGTGCCTCTATGGGGGGGTCGAGGATGAACACTGAAGCTTTCTTT	TRBV10-3	TRBJ1-1	NA	NA
CASSPGLAGADTQYF	TGTGCTAGCAGCCCGGGACTAGCGGGGGCGGATACGCAGTATTTT	TRBV7-7	TRBJ2-3	TRBD2	NA
CASSVSSGGPETQYF	TGTGCCAGCAGCGTGAGTAGCGGGGGGCCGGAGACCCAGTACTTC	TRBV9	TRBJ2-5	TRBD2	once
CASSAQVNTEAFF	TGTGCCAGCAGTGCCCAGGTGAACACTGAAGCTTTCTTT	TRBV6-5	TRBJ1-1	NA	NA
CASSLVPGKDEQYF	TGTGCCAGCAGCTTAGTACCGGGGAAAGACGAGCAGTACTTC	TRBV7-6	TRBJ2-7	NA	NA
CAISLALTGELFF	TGTGCCATCAGCCTAGCCCTGACCGGGGAGCTGTTTTTT	TRBV10-3	TRBJ2-2	NA	NA
CASSFRGGTEAFF	TGTGCCAGCAGCTTCAGGGGCGGGACTGAAGCTTTCTTT	TRBV7-3	TRBJ1-1	NA	NA
CASSHRQQGNYGYTF	TGTGCCAGCAGCCATCGCCAACAGGGAAACTATGGCTACACCTTC	TRBV4-2	TRBJ1-2	NA	NA
CASSQVLEDTQYF	TGCGCCAGCAGCCAAGTTCTAGAGGATACGCAGTATTTT	TRBV4-1	TRBJ2-3	NA	NA
CASSRGQPNTEAFF	TGCGCCAGCAGCCGCGGACAGCCGAACACTGAAGCTTTCTTT	TRBV5-1	TRBJ1-1	NA	once
CASSFSGSPQETQYF	TGTGCCAGCAGCTTTTCGGGTAGCCCTCAAGAGACCCAGTACTTC	TRBV7-2	TRBJ2-5	NA	NA
CASSIGQVAYEQYF	TGTGCCAGTAGTATCGGCCAGGTGGCCTACGAGCAGTACTTC	TRBV19	TRBJ2-7	NA	NA
CASGPWTGGNYEQYF	TGTGCTAGTGGTCCCTGGACAGGGGGGAACTACGAGCAGTACTTC	TRBV12-5	TRBJ2-7	TRBD1	NA
CASSQATSGPGISYNEQFF	TGCGCCAGCAGCCAAGCGACTAGCGGACCGGGAATATCCTACAATGAGCAGTTCTTC	TRBV4-3	TRBJ2-1	TRBD2	NA
CASSPQGRGETQYF	TGTGCCAGCTCACCGCAGGGGAGGGGAGAGACCCAGTACTTC	TRBV18	TRBJ2-5	NA	NA
CAWRQGASTDTQYF	TGTGCCTGGAGACAGGGGGCTAGCACAGATACGCAGTATTTT	TRBV30	TRBJ2-3	TRBD1	NA
CASSHTSGGTYEQYF	TGTGCCAGCAGTCATACTAGCGGGGGGACCTACGAGCAGTACTTC	TRBV7-8	TRBJ2-7	TRBD2	NA
CASSPPARTGPTEAFF	TGTGCCAGCTCACCACCGGCAAGGACAGGGCCCACTGAAGCTTTCTTT	TRBV18	TRBJ1-1	TRBD1	NA
CASSTSGVNTGELFF	TGTGCCAGCTCAACTAGCGGGGTGAACACCGGGGAGCTGTTTTTT	TRBV18	TRBJ2-2	TRBD2	NA
CASTKSGGTIHEQFF	TGTGCCAGCACCAAATCGGGGGGGACTATCCATGAGCAGTTCTTC	TRBV6-5	TRBJ2-1	TRBD2	NA
CASSQGDRARYEQYF	TGCGCCAGCAGCCAAGGTGACAGGGCGCGCTACGAGCAGTACTTC	TRBV4-1	TRBJ2-7	TRBD1	NA
CASSQDPVLNTEAFF	TGCGCCAGCAGCCAAGATCCAGTCTTGAACACTGAAGCTTTCTTT	TRBV4-3	TRBJ1-1	NA	NA
CSVDNYNEQFF	TGCAGCGTCGACAACTACAATGAGCAGTTCTTC	TRBV29-1	TRBJ2-1	NA	NA
CASSSAGGAGNTIYF	TGTGCCAGCAGCTCTGCGGGGGGGGCTGGAAACACCATATATTTT	TRBV6-6	TRBJ1-3	NA	NA
CASSVGLAASTDTQYF	TGTGCCAGCAGCGTAGGTCTAGCGGCGAGCACAGATACGCAGTATTTT	TRBV9	TRBJ2-3	TRBD2	NA
CASSIGLAEGYTF	TGTGCCAGTAGTATCGGGTTGGCGGAGGGCTACACCTTC	TRBV19	TRBJ1-2	NA	NA
CASSRRGYSGNTIYF	TGTGCCAGCAGCAGACGAGGGTACTCTGGAAACACCATATATTTT	TRBV7-2	TRBJ1-3	NA	NA
CASSPTYNEQFF	TGTGCCAGCAGTCCAACCTACAATGAGCAGTTCTTC	TRBV6-6	TRBJ2-1	NA	NA
CAWGELGTGLTYEQYF	TGTGCCTGGGGGGAACTCGGGACAGGACTCACCTACGAGCAGTACTTC	TRBV30	TRBJ2-7	TRBD1	once
CASSSQDRGSYNEQFF	TGTGCCAGCAGCTCACAAGACAGGGGGAGCTACAATGAGCAGTTCTTC	TRBV5-5	TRBJ2-1	TRBD1	NA
CASSYDYSDTQYF	TGTGCCAGCAGCTACGACTACTCAGATACGCAGTATTTT	TRBV7-2	TRBJ2-3	NA	once
CASSRTGGSETQYF	TGTGCCAGCAGTCGGACGGGGGGGTCAGAGACCCAGTACTTC	TRBV7-8	TRBJ2-5	TRBD2	NA
CASSPQYSQPQHF	TGTGCCAGCAGCCCCCAATACTCTCAGCCCCAGCATTTT	TRBV7-6	TRBJ1-5	NA	NA
CASSPDRADTQYF	TGTGCCAGCAGCCCTGACAGGGCAGATACGCAGTATTTT	TRBV5-6	TRBJ2-3	TRBD1	NA
CASSILGPATNEKLFF	TGTGCCAGTAGTATCCTGGGCCCTGCAACTAATGAAAAACTGTTTTTT	TRBV19	TRBJ1-4	NA	once
CASSYTTGRKGEKLFF	TGTGCCAGCAGTTACACGACAGGCAGGAAGGGAGAAAAACTGTTTTTT	TRBV6-5	TRBJ1-4	NA	NA
CASSRTDNIRSPLHF	TGTGCCAGCAGCCGGACAGACAATATCAGGTCACCCCTCCACTTT	TRBV28	TRBJ1-6	NA	NA
CASSPSVLNTEAFF	TGTGCCAGCTCACCTTCCGTATTGAACACTGAAGCTTTCTTT	TRBV18	TRBJ1-1	NA	NA
CAWSVLAGRLSYEQYF	TGTGCCTGGAGTGTACTAGCAGGGAGGCTTTCCTACGAGCAGTACTTC	TRBV30	TRBJ2-7	NA	NA
CASSINRFNQPQHF	TGTGCCAGTAGTATCAACAGATTCAATCAGCCCCAGCATTTT	TRBV19	TRBJ1-5	NA	NA
CASSPPDRGTEAFF	TGTGCCAGCAGCCCCCCCGACAGGGGCACTGAAGCTTTCTTT	TRBV7-9	TRBJ1-1	TRBD1	NA
CASSQVRGPDYGYTF	TGCGCCAGCAGCCAAGTAAGGGGCCCAGACTATGGCTACACCTTC	TRBV4-1	TRBJ1-2	NA	once
CASSRRGQDVEAFF	TGTGCCAGCAGCCGGAGGGGACAGGACGTTGAAGCTTTCTTT	TRBV11-2	TRBJ1-1	TRBD1	NA
CASSQDGEGNTEAFF	TGCGCCAGCAGCCAAGATGGGGAGGGGAACACTGAAGCTTTCTTT	TRBV4-3	TRBJ1-1	NA	NA
CASSQGQGGSPLHF	TGCGCCAGCAGCCAAGGACAGGGGGGTTCACCCCTCCACTTT	TRBV4-3	TRBJ1-6	TRBD1	NA
CASSSQGVNGYTF	TGTGCCAGCAGTTCACAGGGGGTAAATGGCTACACCTTC	TRBV6-5	TRBJ1-2	TRBD1	NA
CASSGGLAGPDTQYF	TGTGCCAGCAGCGGGGGACTAGCGGGACCAGATACGCAGTATTTT	TRBV5-4	TRBJ2-3	TRBD2	NA
CASSSQTGPNEKLFF	TGTGCCAGCAGCTCCCAGACAGGCCCTAATGAAAAACTGTTTTTT	TRBV7-2	TRBJ1-4	NA	NA
CASSIAGRAYGYTF	TGTGCCAGTAGTATCGCAGGGAGGGCCTATGGCTACACCTTC	TRBV19	TRBJ1-2	NA	NA